Listed here are 10 T cell receptor beta chains from one sample, sequenced in a study of T-cell reconstitution after alpha-beta-depleted transplantation in children (dated by TCRdb to 2016 to 2018). Library preparation employed PCR. Sequencer: Illumina HiSeq 2500. To normalize quantification of the TCRbeta repertoire, the TCR libraries were built with molecular barcoding that relied on unique molecular identifiers. Using fastp trimming at Q25 and MiXCR clonotype assembly, TCRdb reanalyzed the public sequencing data and kept in-frame beta chains. For every CDR3 protein sequence, its rows merge into one entry that carries the most common genes and DNA. In all, the sample holds 250,000 to 350,000 distinct CDR3 sequences, and nearly 10% of those were seen once. 10% of the sample rests with the top ten. The specimen comprised PBMCs from the stem cell graft donor, sampled from the stem cell graft. Receptors were obtained from a human donor who donated a stem cell graft to a child with SCID.

This clonotype appeared many times. The V and J genes are TRBV5-6 and TRBJ2-7; 9 nucleotides agree with TRBD1. CDR1 is SGHDT, CDR2 YYEEEE, per germline. The V segment lost 3 bases and the J segment 3 bases; nucleotides outside the gene matches: 7. The length of the CDR3 is 15 residues. The CDR3 nucleotides are TGTGCCAGCAGCTACCCGGGACAGGGACTCTACGAGCAGTACTTC. As protein: CASSYPGQGLYEQYF.

This clonotype was seen at least ten times. The CDR3 region has the DNA TGCAGTGCCCGGCCGACTAGCGGGTTTGACGAGCAGTACTTC. Protein product: CSARPTSGFDEQYF. The rearrangement joins TRBV20-1 to TRBJ2-7; 10 bases fit TRBD2. The CDR3 contains 14 residues. Losses at the gene ends were 6 bases for V and 5 bases for J; bases not matched to a gene: 10. The germline CDR1 and CDR2 sequences are DFQATT and SNEGSKA (reference sequence).

This clonotype was seen many times. The chain uses TRBV10-3 and TRBJ2-1; D may be TRBD2 (6 bases). This CDR3 spans 12 amino acids. Germline lookup yields CDR1 ENHRY and CDR2 SYGVKD. Deletions cut 3 bases from V and 16 bases from J, with 16 bases between. CDR3 sequence reads: CAISDIRTIPFF. In DNA form, the CDR3 reads TGTGCCATCAGTGACATTAGGACTATACCTTTCTTC.

The genes are TRBV12-3 or TRBV12-4 and TRBJ2-2; 7 nucleotides align to TRBD2. CDR3 length: 13 residues. The trim removed 3 bases at V and 6 bases at J, leaving 1 base unmatched. This CDR3 reads CASSLGRAGELFF. CDR3 bases: TGTGCCAGCAGTTTGGGGAGGGCCGGGGAGCTGTTTTTT.

This clonotype was observed a handful of times. This chain links TRBV7-2 with TRBJ2-1; D is ambiguous. The CDR3 is 13 residues long. The V end lost 5 bases, the J end lost 9 bases, and 14 bases lay between the germline ends. CDR1 SGHTA and CDR2 FQGNSA come from the germline V gene. CDR3 nucleotide sequence: TGTGCCAGCAGCCCGGGTCGGTTTACTGAGCAGTTCTTC. Its protein is CASSPGRFTEQFF. Drawing the rest from reference TRBV7-2 and TRBJ2-1, the complete variable domain is GAGVSQSPSNKVTEKGKDVELRCDPISGHTALYWYRQSLGQGLEFLIYFQGNSAPDKSGLPSDRFSAERTGGSVSTLTIQRTQQEDSAVYLCASSPGRFTEQFFGPGTRLTVL.

This clonotype was recorded many times. The rearrangement links TRBV10-3 to TRBJ2-1; D might be TRBD1 (6 bases). The CDR3 has 13 residues. Germline lookup yields CDR1 ENHRY and CDR2 SYGVKD. Trimming stripped 7 bases from V and 6 bases from J, with 13 bases between. Here the CDR3 reads CAINKQGSNEQFF. For the CDR3, the DNA is TGTGCCATCAATAAACAGGGAAGCAATGAGCAGTTCTTC.

This chain connects TRBV10-1 to TRBJ2-7; D possibly corresponds to TRBD1 (6 bases). Germline V gives CDR1 WNHNN, CDR2 SYGVQD (reference sequence). The V and J ends lost 8 bases and 3 bases respectively, with 14 bases between them. This CDR3 region has 13 residues. Here the CDR3 reads CASSRDMIYEQYF. The CDR3 nucleotides are TGCGCCAGCTCCCGGGACATGATCTACGAGCAGTACTTC.

This clonotype came up a few times. The V and J genes are TRBV19 and TRBJ1-1, with TRBD1 matching over 7 bases. CDR1 is LNHDA and CDR2 is SQIVND in the germline V gene (reference sequence). Unmatched junction bases numbered 6, after V lost 5 bases and J lost 0 bases. The CDR3 totals 15 residues. CDR3 in DNA: TGTGCCAGTAGTGTCTCGACAGGGCTGAACACTGAAGCTTTCTTT. Its protein is CASSVSTGLNTEAFF.

This clonotype has a handful of counts. The V and J genes are TRBV12-3 or TRBV12-4 and TRBJ1-1, with D uncertain. Trimming took 6 bases from V and 5 from J, leaving 16 bases between them. This CDR3 is built from 14 residues. The CDR3 sequence is CASSRRERRTEAFF. DNA of the CDR3: TGTGCCAGCAGCCGAAGGGAAAGGAGAACTGAAGCTTTCTTT.

The V gene is TRBV29-1, the J gene TRBJ2-7, with 8 bases fitting TRBD1. The trim removed 3 bases at V and 0 bases at J, leaving 4 bases unmatched. The CDR3 spans 14 residues. The germline V gene encodes CDR1 SQVTM and CDR2 ANQGSEA. The CDR3 DNA sequence: TGCAGCGTTGAGAGGACAGGGAGCTCCTACGAGCAGTACTTC. Its translation is CSVERTGSSYEQYF.